This T cell receptor beta chain originates from a study of CD8 T cells in ankylosing spondylitis. Whole-study findings and limits: Prior literature has documented some motif variants in synovial fluid and blood from reactive arthritis. In ankylosing spondylitis patients, matched synovial fluid reportedly showed significant enrichment of disease-linked clones. A TCR beta motif of 7 or 8 highly homologous variants appeared characteristic of ankylosing spondylitis blood.

Germline assignment: CDR1 ENHRY and CDR2 SYGVKD. The ends were cut back, 2 bases at V and 6 bases at J, with 8 bases in the middle. The CDR3 runs to 14 residues. This clonotype was counted between two and nine times. Its antigen is undetermined. Libraries of TCR beta came from quantitative 5'-RACE with molecular barcodes. TCRdb called the 5' RACE reads again in MiXCR, with one record for every CDR3 protein. Of under 250,000 distinct CDR3 sequences in the sample, about 30% were seen once. Material for sequencing was blood, either unsorted or a sorted T cell fraction (not recorded which). This rearrangement joins TRBV10-3 to TRBJ1-6; no firm D call. The source is a male donor with ankylosing spondylitis or in good health (not recorded which). The CDR3 nucleotides read TGTGCCATCAGTGAGACCGACACTAATTCACCCCTCCACTTT. Protein product: CAISETDTNSPLHF.